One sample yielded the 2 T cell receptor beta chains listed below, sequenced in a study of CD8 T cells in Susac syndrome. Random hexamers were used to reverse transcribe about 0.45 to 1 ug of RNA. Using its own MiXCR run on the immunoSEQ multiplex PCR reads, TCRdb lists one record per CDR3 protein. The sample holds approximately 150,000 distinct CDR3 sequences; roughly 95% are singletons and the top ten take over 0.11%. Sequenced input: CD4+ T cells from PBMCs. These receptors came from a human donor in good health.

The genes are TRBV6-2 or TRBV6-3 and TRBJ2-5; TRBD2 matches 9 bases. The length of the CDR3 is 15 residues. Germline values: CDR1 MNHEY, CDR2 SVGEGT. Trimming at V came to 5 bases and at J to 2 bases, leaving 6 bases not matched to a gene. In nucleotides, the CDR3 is TGTGCCAGCAGTCTGGGACTAGCACCGCAAGAGACCCAGTACTTC. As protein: CASSLGLAPQETQYF.

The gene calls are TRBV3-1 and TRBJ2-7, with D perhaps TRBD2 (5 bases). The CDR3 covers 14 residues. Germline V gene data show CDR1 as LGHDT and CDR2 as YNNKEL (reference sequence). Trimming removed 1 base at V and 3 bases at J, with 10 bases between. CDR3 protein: CASSQGTPSYEQYF. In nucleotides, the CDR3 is TGTGCCAGCAGCCAAGGGACTCCTAGCTACGAGCAGTACTTC.